Shown below are 21 T cell receptor beta chains from a single sample sequenced in a study of T cell responses to AZD1222 COVID-19 vaccine. Profiled with immunoSEQ multiplex PCR; TCRdb holds only in-frame clones, not every one. The sample lists some 120,000 clones; just over 90% were seen once. Specimen: peripheral blood, collected on day 0 of AZD1222 vaccination. The receptors stem from an adult in good health.

The chain links TRBV19 to TRBJ2-2; 7 bases fit TRBD2. This CDR3 has 15 amino acids. V gave up 5 bases and J gave up 6 bases; unmatched junction bases: 9. Germline V gives CDR1 LNHDA, CDR2 SQIVND (reference sequence). In DNA, the CDR3 is TGTGCCAGTAGTGGGGGTAGCGGGTACGCCGGGGAGCTGTTTTTT. Its translation: CASSGGSGYAGELFF.

The V gene is TRBV28, the J gene TRBJ2-3, with TRBD2 matching 7 bases. Germline V lookup: CDR1 MDHEN, CDR2 SYDVKM. The CDR3 has 15 amino acids. The junction had 3 bases not matched to a gene; V was cut back by 2 bases and J by 1 base. Here the CDR3 reads CASSLGGSGTDTQYF. CDR3 coding DNA: TGTGCCAGCAGTTTAGGCGGGAGCGGCACAGATACGCAGTATTTT.

J is TRBJ2-2 and V is TRBV20-1; weak D call: TRBD2 (6 bases). Germline values: CDR1 DFQATT, CDR2 SNEGSKA (reference sequence). The CDR3 has 15 amino acids. V was clipped by 3 bases and J by 7 bases, with 18 bases between them. CDR3 DNA: TGCAGTGCTAGTCGCACCGGGAGTCGGGGCGGGGAGCTGTTTTTT. As protein: CSASRTGSRGGELFF.

The V and J genes are TRBV10-3 and TRBJ2-3; 8 bases are a match to TRBD1. Germline CDR1 and CDR2: ENHRY and SYGVKD. The V gene end was trimmed by 8 bases and the J gene end by 1 base; junction bases not matched to a gene: 5. The CDR3 loop spans 14 amino acids. CDR3 nucleotides: TGTGCCATCGGATTGACAGGGGGCACAGATACGCAGTATTTT. This codes for CAIGLTGGTDTQYF.

The chain recombines TRBV6-2 or TRBV6-3 with TRBJ2-5, with TRBD2 matching over 14 bases. The junction had 3 bases not matched to a gene; V was cut back by 2 bases and J by 4 bases. The CDR3 has 16 amino acids. Germline-derived CDR1 and CDR2 are MNHEY and SVGEGT. The CDR3 DNA sequence: TGTGCCAGCAGTTACCAAGGACTAGCGGGAGGAGAGACCCAGTACTTC. It codes for CASSYQGLAGGETQYF.

The chain uses TRBV6-1 and TRBJ2-7; 9 positions agree with TRBD1. The CDR3 loop spans 14 amino acids. Germline V gene lookup returns CDR1 MNHNS and CDR2 SASEGT. After removal of 2 bases from V and 2 bases from J, the junction contained 1 base not matched to a gene. The CDR3 nucleotides read TGTGCCAGCAGTGAATGGGACAGGGCCTACGAGCAGTACTTC. Its protein product is CASSEWDRAYEQYF.

This chain links TRBV5-4 with TRBJ1-1, with 7 nucleotides matching TRBD1. V shed 3 bases, J shed 3 bases, and the junction held 2 bases outside the gene matches. Germline-derived CDR1 and CDR2 are SGHNT and YYREEE (reference sequence). The CDR3 runs to 13 residues. The CDR3 DNA reads as TGTGCCAGCAGCTCGGACAGGCACACTGAAGCTTTCTTT. Translating it yields CASSSDRHTEAFF.

This chain links TRBV27 with TRBJ2-2; no definite D call. Germline V CDR1 and CDR2: MNHEY, SMNVEV (reference sequence). Trimming left V 3 bases short and J 0 bases short, with 5 bases between. The CDR3 consists of 14 residues. The CDR3 loop reads CASSFLSNTGELFF. The CDR3 DNA reads as TGTGCCAGCAGTTTCCTGTCGAACACCGGGGAGCTGTTTTTT.

The chain combines TRBV9 with TRBJ2-1; no clear D. V lost 4 bases to trimming and J lost 6 bases, with 17 bases between them. The germline gives CDR1 SGDLS, CDR2 YYNGEE. The CDR3 sequence is 15 residues long. This CDR3 is CASSRDSFPLNEQFF. CDR3 DNA: TGTGCCAGCAGCCGCGATTCATTCCCCCTCAATGAGCAGTTCTTC.

The chain combines TRBV28 with TRBJ1-5, with 7 bases that match TRBD1. Trimming took 1 base from V and 1 from J; bases not matched to a gene: 4. The V gene's germline CDR1 is MDHEN and CDR2 SYDVKM. This CDR3 spans 16 amino acids. CDR3 loop: CASSLSSRGSNQPQHF. The DNA for the CDR3 is TGTGCCAGCAGTTTATCGTCCAGGGGGAGCAATCAGCCCCAGCATTTT.

V is TRBV15 and J is TRBJ2-1; TRBD2 matches 9 bases. The length of the CDR3 is 15 residues. After removal of 3 bases from V and 3 bases from J, the junction contained 3 bases not matched to a gene. CDR1 and CDR2 from the germline V gene are LNHNV and YYDKDF (reference sequence). As DNA, the CDR3 is TGTGCCACCAGCAGTAGCGGGAGTGGCTACAATGAGCAGTTCTTC. Protein: CATSSSGSGYNEQFF.

The rearrangement links TRBV2 to TRBJ1-3, with D perhaps TRBD1 (6 bases). V lost 6 bases, J lost 0 bases, and 12 bases lay in between. Germline values: CDR1 SNHLY, CDR2 FYNNEI. CDR3 length equals 15 residues. For the CDR3, the DNA is TGTGCCAGCAGACAGGGCGAGAGCTCTGGAAACACCATATATTTT. This codes for CASRQGESSGNTIYF.

The CDR3 reads CASSQEGVNEQYF. The CDR3 region has the DNA TGTGCCAGCAGCCAAGAAGGAGTCAACGAGCAGTACTTC. V is TRBV3-1 (or the pseudogene TRBV3-2) and J is TRBJ2-7; no firm D call. The V end was cut by 0 bases, the J end by 5 bases, with 8 bases between. The CDR3 is 13 residues long. The germline gives CDR1 LGHDT, CDR2 YNNKEL (reference sequence).

The chain is built from TRBV9 and TRBJ2-2; D gene ambiguous. This CDR3 has 12 residues. CDR1 and CDR2 from the germline V gene are SGDLS and YYNGEE. Trimming left V 4 bases short and J 6 bases short, with 7 bases between. CDR3: CASSPVPGELFF. Written as DNA, the CDR3 is TGTGCCAGCAGCCCTGTCCCCGGGGAGCTGTTTTTT.

This rearrangement joins TRBV4-1 to TRBJ1-5; 7 bases fit TRBD1. The germline CDR1 and CDR2 sequences are MGHRA and YSYEKL. With 3 bases clipped from V and 2 bases from J, the junction kept 4 bases outside the gene matches. The CDR3 consists of 15 residues. The CDR3 bases are TGCGCCAGCAGCCAGAGGACAGGTGGCAATCAGCCCCAGCATTTT. Translation gives CASSQRTGGNQPQHF.

The rearrangement uses TRBV6-6 and TRBJ2-7, with 7 bases identical to TRBD1. With 6 bases clipped from V and 4 bases from J, the junction kept 3 bases outside the gene matches. This CDR3 spans 12 amino acids. The V gene's germline CDR1 is MNHNY and CDR2 SVGAGI (reference sequence). The CDR3 here is CASRSTGYEQYF. CDR3 DNA sequence: TGTGCCAGCAGATCGACAGGGTACGAGCAGTACTTC.

The chain recombines TRBV19 with TRBJ2-3; 9 bases map to TRBD1. Germline V CDR1 and CDR2: LNHDA, SQIVND (reference sequence). The V gene end was trimmed by 8 bases and the J gene end by 1 base; junction bases not matched to a gene: 7. The CDR3 is made up of 15 amino acids. CDR3 loop: CASRGQGSGTDTQYF. The DNA for the CDR3 is TGTGCCAGTCGGGGACAGGGATCGGGCACAGATACGCAGTATTTT.

The rearrangement joins TRBV7-9 to TRBJ2-5; 9 bases line up with TRBD1. Germline V gene data show CDR1 as SEHNR and CDR2 as FQNEAQ (reference sequence). V dropped 6 bases and J dropped 5; count of bases not matched to a gene: 1. The CDR3 has 12 amino acids. CDR3 region: CASSGQGETQYF. DNA of the CDR3: TGTGCCAGCAGTGGACAGGGGGAGACCCAGTACTTC.

The chain is built from TRBV18 and TRBJ1-1; TRBD1 matches at 7 bases. The J segment lost 8 bases and the V segment lost 5 bases, leaving 14 bases of the junction unmatched. This CDR3 is built from 15 residues. Per germline, CDR1 KGHSH and CDR2 LQKENI. The chain's CDR3 is CASSSSGGGKIEAFF. For the CDR3, the DNA is TGTGCCAGCTCATCTTCAGGAGGGGGCAAAATCGAAGCTTTCTTT.

About this clone: The germline gene is not matched at one end of the junction; a read error may be the cause. This chain connects TRBV7-7 to TRBJ2-5, with D perhaps TRBD1 or TRBD2 (5 bases each). The CDR3 is 13 amino acids. Germline V CDR1 and CDR2: SSHAT, FNYEAQ (reference sequence). Written as DNA, the CDR3 is TGTGCTAGCAGCTTGGGGGTCCAAGAGACCCAGTACTTC. Translation gives CASSLGVQETQYF.

For the CDR3, the DNA is TGTGCCAGCAGCCAATTTACAGAGAGGGCTTTCTTT. This sequence encodes CASSQFTERAFF. The chain employs TRBV3-1 (or the pseudogene TRBV3-2) and TRBJ1-1; D is unclear. Trimming shortened V by 2 bases and J by 11 bases, and 12 bases separated the two germline ends. This CDR3 is 12 amino acids long. Germline V gene lookup returns CDR1 LGHDT and CDR2 YNNKEL (reference sequence).